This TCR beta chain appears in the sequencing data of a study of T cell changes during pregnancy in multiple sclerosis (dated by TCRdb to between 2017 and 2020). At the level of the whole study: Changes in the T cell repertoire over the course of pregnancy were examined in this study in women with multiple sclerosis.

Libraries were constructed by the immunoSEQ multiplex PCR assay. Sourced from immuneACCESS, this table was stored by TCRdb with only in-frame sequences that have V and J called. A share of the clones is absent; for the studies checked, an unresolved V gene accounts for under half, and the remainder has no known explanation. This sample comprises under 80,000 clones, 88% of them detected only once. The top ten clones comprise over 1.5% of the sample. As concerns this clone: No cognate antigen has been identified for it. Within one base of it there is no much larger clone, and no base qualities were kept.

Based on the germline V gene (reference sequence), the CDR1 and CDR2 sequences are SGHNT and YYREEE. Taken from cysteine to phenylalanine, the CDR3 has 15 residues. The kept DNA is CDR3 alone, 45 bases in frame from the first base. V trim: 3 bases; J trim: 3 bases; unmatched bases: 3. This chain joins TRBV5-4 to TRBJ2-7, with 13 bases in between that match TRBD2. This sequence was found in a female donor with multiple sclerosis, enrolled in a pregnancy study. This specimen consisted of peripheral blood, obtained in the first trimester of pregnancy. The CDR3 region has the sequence CASSSWTSGSYEQYF. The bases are TGTGCCAGCAGCTCTTGGACTAGCGGGAGCTACGAGCAGTACTTC. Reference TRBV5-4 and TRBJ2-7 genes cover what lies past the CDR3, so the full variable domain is ETGVTQSPTHLIKTRGQQVTLRCSSQSGHNTVSWYQQALGQGPQFIFQYYREEENGRGNFPPRFSGLQFPNYSSELNVNALELDDSALYLCASSSWTSGSYEQYFGPGTRLTVT.